These T cell receptor beta chains were read from a single sample in a study of T cell responses to AZD1222 COVID-19 vaccine. Clones were read by immunoSEQ multiplex PCR, and TCRdb kept only the in-frame ones, dropping some. The sample holds about 100,000 clones, about four fifths seen once. Sequenced here: peripheral blood, sampled on day 0 of AZD1222 vaccination. Source of these receptors: an adult in good health. Each CDR3 is given with its conserved first and last residue. A D gene is named only where the DNA matches it firmly. The size field is filled for only some rows; it gives once, few, many or a size class.

CDR3aa	CDR3nt	len	abundance	v_gene	j_gene	d_gene
CASSYGAVMNTEAFF	TGTGCCAGCAGTTACGGGGCCGTCATGAACACTGAAGCTTTCTTT	15	.	TRBV6-2/TRBV6-3	TRBJ1-1	.
CASSPRMDPSSGNTIYF	TGTGCCAGCTCACCACGAATGGATCCCAGCTCTGGAAACACCATATATTTT	17	.	TRBV18	TRBJ1-3	.
CASSLRRGPRAETQYF	TGTGCCAGCAGCCTAAGGAGGGGACCTCGAGCTGAGACCCAGTACTTC	16	.	TRBV25-1	TRBJ2-5	.
CASSLTPLPQETQYF	TGCGCCAGCAGCTTGACCCCGCTTCCCCAAGAGACCCAGTACTTC	15	.	TRBV5-1	TRBJ2-5	.
CASSEVGAGTENF	.	13	.	TRBV6-1	TRBJ1-2	.
CAISELESTGGGYTF	TGTGCCATCAGTGAGCTCGAGTCTACAGGGGGGGGCTACACCTTC	15	.	TRBV10-3	TRBJ1-2	TRBD1
CATSDPGGGGNQPQHF	TGTGCCACCAGTGACCCAGGGGGGGGTGGCAATCAGCCCCAGCATTTT	16	.	TRBV24-1	TRBJ1-5	TRBD1
CASSPTGVYMNTEAFF	TGTGCCAGCAGTCCAACAGGGGTATACATGAACACTGAAGCTTTCTTT	16	.	TRBV27	TRBJ1-1	TRBD1
CASSYSDRGLEKLFF	TGTGCCAGCAGTTACTCGGACAGGGGGCTTGAAAAACTGTTTTTT	15	few	TRBV6-5	TRBJ1-4	TRBD1
CASSSQRADTQYF	TGTGCCAGCAGCTCCCAGCGCGCAGATACGCAGTATTTT	13	.	TRBV28	TRBJ2-3	.
CASSRGTGELFF	TGTGCCAGCAGCCGGGGGACCGGGGAGCTGTTTTTT	12	.	TRBV14	TRBJ2-2	.
CASSRGGGNQPQHF	TGTGCCAGCTCACGAGGGGGAGGCAATCAGCCCCAGCATTTT	14	.	TRBV18	TRBJ1-5	.
CASGGFNSGNTIYF	TGTGCCAGCGGGGGATTCAACTCTGGAAACACCATATATTTT	14	.	TRBV6-5	TRBJ1-3	.
CASSQDPAYDQPQHF	TGTGCCAGCAGCCAAGACCCCGCCTACGATCAGCCCCAGCATTTT	15	.	TRBV4-2	TRBJ1-5	.
CASSVAGTLLTDTQYF	TGTGCCAGCAGCGTAGCTGGGACTCTCCTCACAGATACGCAGTATTTT	16	.	TRBV9	TRBJ2-3	.
CASSNTGTYNSPLHF	TGTGCCAGTAGTAATACAGGGACCTATAATTCACCCCTCCACTTT	15	once	TRBV19	TRBJ1-6	.
CASSLEAVEGASGYTF	TGTGCCAGCAGCTTAGAAGCCGTGGAGGGGGCGTCTGGCTACACCTTC	16	.	TRBV7-9	TRBJ1-2	TRBD1
CASKPRSGGLGGELFF	TGTGCCAGTAAACCACGCAGCGGAGGCCTGGGCGGGGAGCTGTTTTTT	16	.	TRBV19	TRBJ2-2	.
CASSWGQGNYGYTF	TGTGCCAGCAGCTGGGGACAGGGGAATTATGGCTACACCTTC	14	.	TRBV7-8	TRBJ1-2	TRBD1
CAWSVRGLNTGELFF	TGTGCCTGGAGTGTACGGGGGTTGAACACCGGGGAGCTGTTTTTT	15	.	TRBV30	TRBJ2-2	.
CASSSGLYSNQPQHF	TGTGCCAGCAGCTCGGGACTGTATAGCAATCAGCCCCAGCATTTT	15	.	TRBV3-1/TRBV3-2	TRBJ1-5	.
CAGYEQYF	TGTGCCGGGTACGAGCAGTACTTC	8	.	TRBV28	TRBJ2-7	.
CASSKRTDTQYF	TGTGCCAGTAGTAAACGCACAGATACGCAGTATTTT	12	.	TRBV19	TRBJ2-3	.
CASSPGGQYDNEQFF	TGTGCCAGCAGCCCGGGGGGCCAGTACGACAATGAGCAGTTCTTC	15	.	TRBV5-8	TRBJ2-1	.
CASSLGEDGYTF	TGCGCCAGCAGCTTAGGCGAGGATGGCTACACCTTC	12	.	TRBV5-1	TRBJ1-2	.
CASSQGGYTEAFF	TGTGCCAGCAGCCAAGGGGGGTACACTGAAGCTTTCTTT	13	.	TRBV14	TRBJ1-1	.
CASSEAPAGTDFYNEQFF	TGTGCCAGCAGTGAAGCGCCAGCCGGGACTGATTTTTACAATGAGCAGTTCTTC	18	.	TRBV6-1	TRBJ2-1	.
CASSESGGIQYF	TGTGCCAGCAGTGAATCGGGCGGAATTCAGTACTTC	12	.	TRBV2	TRBJ2-4	.
CASSRGPTSGETQYF	TGTGCCAGCAGCCGAGGGCCAACTTCTGGGGAGACCCAGTACTTC	15	.	TRBV5-6	TRBJ2-5	.
CASSLGVRVSTEAFF	TGTGCCAGCAGCTTAGGGGTCAGGGTGAGCACTGAAGCTTTCTTT	15	.	TRBV7-8	TRBJ1-1	.
CASSSKGPNTGELFF	TGCGCCAGCAGTTCTAAGGGTCCAAACACCGGGGAGCTGTTTTTT	15	.	TRBV10-1	TRBJ2-2	.
CASKKGDNYGYTF	TGTGCCAGCAAAAAGGGGGATAACTATGGCTACACCTTC	13	.	TRBV28	TRBJ1-2	.
CASSIESGRSYNEQFF	TGTGCCAGTAGTATAGAATCGGGCCGCTCCTACAATGAGCAGTTCTTC	16	.	TRBV19	TRBJ2-1	.
CATSRDLMGNQPQHF	TGTGCCACCAGCAGAGATTTAATGGGCAATCAGCCCCAGCATTTT	15	.	TRBV15	TRBJ1-5	.
CASSLTVAGGLETQYF	TGTGCCAGCAGCTTAACGGTAGCGGGAGGGCTAGAGACCCAGTACTTC	16	few	TRBV7-3	TRBJ2-5	TRBD2
CASSHRSLRDRGNEQFF	TGTGCCAGCAGCCACAGGTCCCTTCGGGACCGCGGCAATGAGCAGTTCTTC	17	.	TRBV4-2	TRBJ2-1	.
CASSPQRVGGEQFF	TGTGCCAGCAGCCCCCAGCGGGTTGGCGGTGAGCAGTTCTTC	14	few	TRBV7-3	TRBJ2-1	.
CASSQERGGRSQYF	TGCGCCAGCAGCCAAGAGAGGGGGGGCCGGTCCCAGTACTTC	14	.	TRBV4-1	TRBJ2-5	.